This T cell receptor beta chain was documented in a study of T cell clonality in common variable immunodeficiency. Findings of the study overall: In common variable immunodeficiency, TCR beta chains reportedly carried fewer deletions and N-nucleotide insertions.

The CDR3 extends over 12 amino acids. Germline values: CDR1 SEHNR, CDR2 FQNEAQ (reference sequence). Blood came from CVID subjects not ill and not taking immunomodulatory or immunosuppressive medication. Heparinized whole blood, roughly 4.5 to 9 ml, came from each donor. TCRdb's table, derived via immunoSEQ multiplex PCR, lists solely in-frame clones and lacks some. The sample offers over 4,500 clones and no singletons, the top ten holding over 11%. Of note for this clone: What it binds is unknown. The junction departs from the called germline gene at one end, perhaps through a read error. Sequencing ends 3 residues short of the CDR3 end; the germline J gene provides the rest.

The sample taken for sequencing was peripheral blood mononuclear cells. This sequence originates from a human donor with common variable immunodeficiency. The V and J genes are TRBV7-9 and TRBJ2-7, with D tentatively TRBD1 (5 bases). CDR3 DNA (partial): TGTTCCAGCAGCCTCGACAGCTACGAG. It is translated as CSSSLDSYE. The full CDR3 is CSSSLDSYEQYF.